These T cell receptor beta chains were read from a single sample in a study of blood T cell repertoires in COVID-19. Measured with immunoSEQ multiplex PCR; TCRdb has only the in-frame clones, and not every one. The table has nearly 90,000 clones, around 91% seen once. Sequenced sample: peripheral blood. The receptors were gathered from a man younger than 30 with COVID-19, enrolled during active disease. Each CDR3 is given with its conserved first and last residue. Each record gives: CDR3 DNA, CDR3 protein, clone size, J gene, V gene, D gene. The D gene is left open where the match is weak. For some rows the clone size is stated as once, few or many, or as a class when expanded; others skip it.

TGCAGCGTTGTTGGTGACATCTACGAGCAGTACTTC CSVVGDIYEQYF NA TRBJ2-7 TRBV29-1 NA
TGTGCCAGCAGCAGGAGGATGGGATCCTACTCCTACGAGCAGTACTTC CASSRRMGSYSYEQYF NA TRBJ2-7 TRBV5-6 NA
TGTGCCAGCAGCTCGTGGACAGGGTCCAATTCACCCCTCCACTTT CASSSWTGSNSPLHF NA TRBJ1-6 TRBV7-2 TRBD1
TGTGCCAGCAGTTTCGAAGCGGGATACAATGAGCAGTTCTTC CASSFEAGYNEQFF once TRBJ2-1 TRBV28 TRBD2
TGCGCCAGCAGCCAGGGACTAGCGGGAGGTCCTTACACCGGGGAGCTGTTTTTT CASSQGLAGGPYTGELFF NA TRBJ2-2 TRBV5-1 TRBD2
TGTGCCAGCAGTGGACAGGGGCCCTACGAGCAGTACTTC CASSGQGPYEQYF NA TRBJ2-7 TRBV28 TRBD1
TGCGCCAGCAGTCATCCCTCCCCGACAGGGGGCAAGCCTCTTAGCACAGATACGCAGTATTTT CASSHPSPTGGKPLSTDTQYF NA TRBJ2-3 TRBV23-1 TRBD1
TGTGCCAGCAGTCTACTCGGAGGCTCCTACAATGAGCAGTTCTTC CASSLLGGSYNEQFF once TRBJ2-1 TRBV27 NA
TGTGCCAGCAGCCCCGGGACTAGCGGCCTGCGGGCCTCCTACAATGAGCAGTTCTTC CASSPGTSGLRASYNEQFF NA TRBJ2-1 TRBV9 TRBD2
TGTGCCAGCAGCGATTACAGGGGACCTGGGGCCAACGTCCTGACTTTC CASSDYRGPGANVLTF few TRBJ2-6 TRBV9 TRBD1
TGTGCCAGCAGCTTAGGTACAGGGTCCTCCTATAATTCACCCCTCCACTTT CASSLGTGSSYNSPLHF NA TRBJ1-6 TRBV7-3 NA
TGCGCCAGTCGATCCGTTGCGCCCACAGATACGCAGTATTTT CASRSVAPTDTQYF NA TRBJ2-3 TRBV5-1 NA
TGTGCCAGCAGTTTGGCGGCCCTGTCTTCCTACGAGCAGTACTTC CASSLAALSSYEQYF NA TRBJ2-7 TRBV27 NA
TGTGCCAGCAGCTTATTGGGGCTAGCGGGAGGACGAACAGATACGCAGTATTTT CASSLLGLAGGRTDTQYF NA TRBJ2-3 TRBV7-3 TRBD2
TGTGCCACCAGTGGGGGCCGGGTGTGGCCCCAGCATTTT CATSGGRVWPQHF NA TRBJ1-5 TRBV24-1 NA
TGTGCCAGCAGCTCACCGTTGGGGACAGAAGAAAAACTGCTTTTT CASSSPLGTEEKLLF NA TRBJ1-4 TRBV7-9 TRBD1
TGTGCCAGCAGCGTAGCAGGGACAGAGAGTACCGGGGAGCTGTTTTTT CASSVAGTESTGELFF NA TRBJ2-2 TRBV9 TRBD1
TGCAGTGCTAGTAGCGGGAGGGGTATATACAATGAGCAGTTCTTC CSASSGRGIYNEQFF NA TRBJ2-1 TRBV20-1 TRBD2
TGTGCCAGCAGTCCGCAGGGCTCTGGAAACACCATATATTTT CASSPQGSGNTIYF NA TRBJ1-3 TRBV5-6 NA
TGTGCCAGCAGCTTAAGTAGCGGGACGAACACCGGGGAGCTGTTTTTT CASSLSSGTNTGELFF NA TRBJ2-2 TRBV7-2 TRBD2
TGTGCCAGCAGCTATGAAGCCTCGACAGGGGAAGGAAAACTGTTTTTT CASSYEASTGEGKLFF few TRBJ1-4 TRBV7-8 TRBD1
TGCGCCAGCAGCCCGGACAGCGCGAACACCGGGGAGCTGTTTTTT CASSPDSANTGELFF NA TRBJ2-2 TRBV4-3 NA
TGTGCCAGCAGTTTATGGGGCAGGGGGCGGCCTAACTATGGCTACACCTTC CASSLWGRGRPNYGYTF NA TRBJ1-2 TRBV28 TRBD1
TGTGCCAGCAGCTCCTCTAGGACAGGGCTTGGCAATCAGCCCCAGCATTTT CASSSSRTGLGNQPQHF once TRBJ1-5 TRBV7-9 TRBD1
TGCAGTGCTAGTGAATGGCAGTACGAGCAGTACTTC CSASEWQYEQYF NA TRBJ2-7 TRBV20-1 NA
TGTGCCAGCAGCTCCCTAGCGGGACTTCTCTTAAATGAGCAGTTCTTC CASSSLAGLLLNEQFF NA TRBJ2-1 TRBV7-2 TRBD2
TGTGCCAGCAGTTTATCCCGTGGGGCCAACGTCCTGACTTTC CASSLSRGANVLTF NA TRBJ2-6 TRBV27 NA
TGCAGCGTACGGGACAGCCCATTTGGCTACACCTTC CSVRDSPFGYTF NA TRBJ1-2 TRBV29-1 TRBD1
TGTGCCAGCAGCCCGAACCTAGCGGGAGGGTACGAGCAGTACTTC CASSPNLAGGYEQYF NA TRBJ2-7 TRBV3-1/TRBV3-2 TRBD2
TGTGCCAGCAGCTGGGACAGGGGCTCTCAGCCCCAGCATTTT CASSWDRGSQPQHF NA TRBJ1-5 TRBV7-2 TRBD1
TGTGCCAGCAGTTACCCGACTAGCGGCAATGGTTACGAGCAGTACTTC CASSYPTSGNGYEQYF NA TRBJ2-7 TRBV6-5 TRBD2
TGTGCCAGCAGGGGACTCCGACCCAACACCGAGCAGTTCTTC CASRGLRPNTEQFF NA TRBJ2-1 TRBV28 NA
TGTGCCAGCAGTGGTCCGGGACAGGGGCTACCCGGAGACTACAATGAGCAGTTCTTC CASSGPGQGLPGDYNEQFF once TRBJ2-1 TRBV6-1 TRBD1
TGCGCCAGCAGCTTGGGTACGGGAGACACAGATACGCAGTATTTT CASSLGTGDTDTQYF NA TRBJ2-3 TRBV5-1 NA
TGTGCCAGCACCCCTTCGGTACGGGAGTCCGAGCAGTACTTC CASTPSVRESEQYF NA TRBJ2-7 TRBV28 NA
TGCGCCAGCAGCCAAGGAGAATCGCTAGCGCGCGATGAGCAGTTCTTC CASSQGESLARDEQFF NA TRBJ2-1 TRBV4-3 NA
TGTGCCAGTACCCGGAGGGGGCAGGAGTATAACACCGGGGAGCTGTTTTTT CASTRRGQEYNTGELFF NA TRBJ2-2 TRBV19 NA
TGTGCCAGTAGTATCGGTAGCGTCGAGCAGTTCTTC CASSIGSVEQFF NA TRBJ2-1 TRBV19 NA
TGTGCCAGCGAGGAATTTTCGGGGGGCTACGAGCAGTACTTC CASEEFSGGYEQYF NA TRBJ2-7 TRBV5-5 TRBD2
TGTGCCATCCGGGGACTAGGAGTGCAGAACAACGACAATGAGCAGTTCTTC CAIRGLGVQNNDNEQFF NA TRBJ2-1 TRBV10-3 TRBD2
TGTGCCAGCAGCCAGGGGCGACAGAACACCTACAATGAGCAGTTCTTC CASSQGRQNTYNEQFF NA TRBJ2-1 TRBV4-2 NA
TGCAGCGTTGTCGAGGGGGTGGCAGATACGCAGTATTTT CSVVEGVADTQYF NA TRBJ2-3 TRBV29-1 NA